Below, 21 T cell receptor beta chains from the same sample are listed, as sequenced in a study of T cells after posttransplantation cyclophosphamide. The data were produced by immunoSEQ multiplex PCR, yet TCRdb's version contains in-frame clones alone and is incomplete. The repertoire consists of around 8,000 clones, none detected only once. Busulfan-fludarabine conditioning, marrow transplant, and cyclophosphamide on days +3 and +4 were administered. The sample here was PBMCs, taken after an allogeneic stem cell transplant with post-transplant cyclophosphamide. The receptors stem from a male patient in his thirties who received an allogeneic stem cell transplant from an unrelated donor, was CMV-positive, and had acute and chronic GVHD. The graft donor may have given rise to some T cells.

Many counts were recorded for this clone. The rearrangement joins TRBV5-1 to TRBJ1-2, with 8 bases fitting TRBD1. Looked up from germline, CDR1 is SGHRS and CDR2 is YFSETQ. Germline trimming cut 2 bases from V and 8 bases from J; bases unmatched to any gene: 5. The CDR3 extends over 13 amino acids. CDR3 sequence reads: CASSFAGGFGYTF. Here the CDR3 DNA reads TGCGCCAGCAGCTTCGCAGGGGGCTTCGGCTACACCTTC.

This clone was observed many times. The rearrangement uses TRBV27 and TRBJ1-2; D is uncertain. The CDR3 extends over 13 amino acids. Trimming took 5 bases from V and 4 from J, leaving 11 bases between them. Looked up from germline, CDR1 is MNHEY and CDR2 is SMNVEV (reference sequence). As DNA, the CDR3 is TGTGCCAGCAGTCCCTCCGTAGCCTATGGCTACACCTTC. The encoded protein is CASSPSVAYGYTF.

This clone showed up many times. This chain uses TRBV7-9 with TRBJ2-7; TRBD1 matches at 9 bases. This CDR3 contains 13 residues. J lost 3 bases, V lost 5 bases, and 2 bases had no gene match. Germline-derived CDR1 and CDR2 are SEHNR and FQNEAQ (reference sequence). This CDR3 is CASSPGQGYEQYF. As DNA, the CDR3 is TGTGCCAGCAGCCCGGGACAGGGCTACGAGCAGTACTTC. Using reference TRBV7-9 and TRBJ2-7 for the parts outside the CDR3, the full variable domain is DTGVSQNPRHKITKRGQNVTFRCDPISEHNRLYWYRQTLGQGPEFLTYFQNEAQLEKSRLLSDRFSAERPKGSFSTLEIQRTEQGDSAMYLCASSPGQGYEQYFGPGTRLTVT.

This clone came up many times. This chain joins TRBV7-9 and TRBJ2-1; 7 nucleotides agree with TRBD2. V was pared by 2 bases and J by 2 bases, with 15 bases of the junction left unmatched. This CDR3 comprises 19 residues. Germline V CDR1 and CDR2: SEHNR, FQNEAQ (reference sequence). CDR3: CASSLLGRGSSGTYNEQFF. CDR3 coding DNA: TGTGCCAGCAGCTTATTAGGTCGAGGGTCCAGCGGGACCTACAATGAGCAGTTCTTC.

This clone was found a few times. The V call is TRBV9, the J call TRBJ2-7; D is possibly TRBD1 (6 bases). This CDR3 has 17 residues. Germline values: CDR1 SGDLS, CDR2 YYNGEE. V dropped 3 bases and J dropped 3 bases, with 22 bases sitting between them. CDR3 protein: CASSGKEGTPSHYEQYF. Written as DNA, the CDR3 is TGTGCCAGCAGCGGGAAGGAAGGGACACCGAGCCACTACGAGCAGTACTTC.

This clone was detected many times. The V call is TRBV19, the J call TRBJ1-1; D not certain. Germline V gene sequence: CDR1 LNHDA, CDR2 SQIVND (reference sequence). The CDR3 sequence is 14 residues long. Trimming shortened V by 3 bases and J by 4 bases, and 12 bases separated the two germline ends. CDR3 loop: CASSIQVDSTEAFF. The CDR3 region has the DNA TGTGCCAGTAGTATCCAGGTCGATAGCACTGAAGCTTTCTTT.

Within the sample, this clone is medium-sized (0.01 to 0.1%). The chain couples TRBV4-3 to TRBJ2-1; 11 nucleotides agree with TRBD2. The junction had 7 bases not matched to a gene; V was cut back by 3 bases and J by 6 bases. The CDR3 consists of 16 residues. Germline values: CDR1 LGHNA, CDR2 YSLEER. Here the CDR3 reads CASSQYTSGGSNEQFF. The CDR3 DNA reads TGCGCCAGCAGCCAGTACACTAGCGGGGGAAGCAATGAGCAGTTCTTC.

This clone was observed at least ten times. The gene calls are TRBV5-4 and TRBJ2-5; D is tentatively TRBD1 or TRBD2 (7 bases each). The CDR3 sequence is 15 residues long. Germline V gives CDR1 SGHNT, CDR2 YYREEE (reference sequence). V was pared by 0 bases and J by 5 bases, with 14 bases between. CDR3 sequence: CASSLGPGGGETQYF. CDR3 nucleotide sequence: TGTGCCAGCAGCTTGGGCCCAGGGGGAGGGGAGACCCAGTACTTC.

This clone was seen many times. Written as DNA, the CDR3 is TGCGCCAGCAGCCAGCCTTGGGGACAAACGAGAGAGACCCAGTACTTC. It yields the protein CASSQPWGQTRETQYF. The chain uses TRBV4-1 and TRBJ2-5, with D perhaps TRBD1 (6 bases). The V end was cut by 3 bases, the J end by 4 bases, with 18 bases between. The CDR3 has 16 residues. Germline V gene sequence: CDR1 MGHRA, CDR2 YSYEKL.

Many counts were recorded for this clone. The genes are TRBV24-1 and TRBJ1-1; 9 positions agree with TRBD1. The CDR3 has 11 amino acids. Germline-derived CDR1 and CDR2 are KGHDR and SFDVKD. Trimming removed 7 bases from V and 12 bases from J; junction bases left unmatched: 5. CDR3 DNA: TGTGCCACCAGGGGACAGGGTTGGACTTTCTTT. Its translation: CATRGQGWTFF.

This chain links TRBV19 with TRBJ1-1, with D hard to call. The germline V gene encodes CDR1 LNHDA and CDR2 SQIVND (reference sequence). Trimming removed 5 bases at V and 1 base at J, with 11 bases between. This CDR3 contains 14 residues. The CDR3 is CASSPRAGNTEAFF. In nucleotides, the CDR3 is TGTGCCAGTAGTCCCCGCGCAGGGAACACTGAAGCTTTCTTT.

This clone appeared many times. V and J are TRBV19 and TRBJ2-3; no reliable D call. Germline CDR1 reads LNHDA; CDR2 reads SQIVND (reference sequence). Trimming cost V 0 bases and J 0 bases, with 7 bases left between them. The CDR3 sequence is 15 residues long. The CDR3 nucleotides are TGTGCCAGTAGTATAGATCCACAGAGCACAGATACGCAGTATTTT. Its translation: CASSIDPQSTDTQYF.

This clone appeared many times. This CDR3 reads CASSQGLSGGVGTDTQYF. In nucleotides, the CDR3 is TGTGCCAGCAGCCAAGGTCTGTCGGGGGGGGTTGGCACAGATACGCAGTATTTT. V and J are TRBV4-2 and TRBJ2-3, with 8 nucleotides matching TRBD2. Trimming removed 1 base from V and 1 base from J; junction bases left unmatched: 10. The CDR3 sequence is 18 residues long. The germline V gene encodes CDR1 LGHNA and CDR2 YNFKEQ.

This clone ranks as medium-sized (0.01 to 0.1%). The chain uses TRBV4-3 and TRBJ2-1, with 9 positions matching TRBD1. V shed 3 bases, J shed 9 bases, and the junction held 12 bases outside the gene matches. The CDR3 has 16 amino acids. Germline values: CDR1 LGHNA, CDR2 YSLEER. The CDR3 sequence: CASSHLPGQGIGEQFF. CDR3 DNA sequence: TGCGCCAGCAGCCATCTCCCCGGACAGGGGATTGGTGAGCAGTTCTTC.

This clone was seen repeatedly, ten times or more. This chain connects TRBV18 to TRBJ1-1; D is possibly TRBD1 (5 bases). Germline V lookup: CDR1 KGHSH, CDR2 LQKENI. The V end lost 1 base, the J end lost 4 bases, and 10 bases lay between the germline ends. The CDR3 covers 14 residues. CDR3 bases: TGTGCCAGCTCACCACAGGGGCTGGGCACTGAAGCTTTCTTT. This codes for CASSPQGLGTEAFF.

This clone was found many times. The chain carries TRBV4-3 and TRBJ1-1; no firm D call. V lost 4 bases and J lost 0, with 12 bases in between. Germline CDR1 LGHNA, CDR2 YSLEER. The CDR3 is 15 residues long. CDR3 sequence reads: CASSRGGSLNTEAFF. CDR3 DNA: TGCGCCAGCAGCCGAGGCGGGTCGCTGAACACTGAAGCTTTCTTT.

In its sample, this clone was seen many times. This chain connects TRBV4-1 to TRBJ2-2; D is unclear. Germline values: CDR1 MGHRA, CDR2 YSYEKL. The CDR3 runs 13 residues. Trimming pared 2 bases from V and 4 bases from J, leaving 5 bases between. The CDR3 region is CASSQHSTGELFF. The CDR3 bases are TGCGCCAGCAGCCAACACAGCACCGGGGAGCTGTTTTTT.

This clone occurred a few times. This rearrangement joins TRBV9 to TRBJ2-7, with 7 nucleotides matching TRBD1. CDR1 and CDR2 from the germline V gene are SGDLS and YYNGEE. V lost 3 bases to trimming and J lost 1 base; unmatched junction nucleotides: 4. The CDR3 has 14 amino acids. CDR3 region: CASSGRDSSYEQYF. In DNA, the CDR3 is TGTGCCAGCAGCGGTAGGGACAGTTCCTACGAGCAGTACTTC.

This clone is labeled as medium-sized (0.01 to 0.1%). The CDR3 DNA reads as TGTGCCAGCAGCTCGAAACAGGACAGGGCCATCGACGAGCAGTACTTC. It specifies CASSSKQDRAIDEQYF. J is TRBJ2-7 and V is TRBV5-4, with 8 bases lining up with TRBD1. The CDR3 is 16 amino acids. The germline CDR1 and CDR2 sequences are SGHNT and YYREEE (reference sequence). V was clipped by 3 bases and J by 5 bases; unmatched bases: 13.

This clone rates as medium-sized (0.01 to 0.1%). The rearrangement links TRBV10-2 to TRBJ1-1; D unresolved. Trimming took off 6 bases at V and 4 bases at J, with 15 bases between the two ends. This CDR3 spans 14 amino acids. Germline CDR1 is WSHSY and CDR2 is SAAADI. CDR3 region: CASSQLSNSTEAFF. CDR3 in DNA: TGCGCCAGCAGCCAACTCAGTAACAGCACTGAAGCTTTCTTT.

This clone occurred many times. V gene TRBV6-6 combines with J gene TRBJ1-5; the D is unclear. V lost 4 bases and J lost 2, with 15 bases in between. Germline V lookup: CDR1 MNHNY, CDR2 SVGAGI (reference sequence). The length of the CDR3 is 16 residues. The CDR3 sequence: CASSSRGSLRNQPQHF. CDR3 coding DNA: TGTGCCAGCAGTTCCCGCGGGAGCCTCCGCAATCAGCCCCAGCATTTT.